This T cell receptor beta chain emerged from a study of CD8+CD57+ T cells in acquired aplastic anemia. Study-wide context: An average of approximately 3.4 ug of DNA was obtained from sorted CD4+ and CD8+ cells. Approximately 10 million reads were obtained on average for healthy donor CD4+ cells. Study-level points and caveats: With respect to CD8+ Simpson's diversity, patients and controls did not differ significantly. Patients and controls shared twenty-nine CD8+ CDR3 sequences, which appeared highly expressed in patients and within their immunodominant clones.

This clonotype was counted only a few times. Its specificity is not known. TCR beta VDJ combinations and CDR3 sequences were profiled from genomic DNA. A single record per CDR3 protein comes from TCRdb applying MiXCR to the reads. The repertoire holds some 180,000 distinct CDR3 sequences, 35% to 50% seen once, with approximately 3% in the top ten. The TCR comes from a human donor in good health. Sequenced: sorted CD4+, CD8+, or CD8+CD57+ T cells (not recorded which) from PBMCs.

This CDR3 reads CASSYRPGETDTQYF. The CDR3 nucleotides are TGTGCCAGCAGTTACCGTCCGGGGGAGACAGATACGCAGTATTTT. The chain carries TRBV6-2 or TRBV6-3 and TRBJ2-3, with D possibly matching TRBD2 (6 bases). The CDR3 is 15 amino acids. In germline, CDR1 is MNHEY, CDR2 SVGEGT. Trimming cost V 2 bases and J 3 bases, with 12 bases left between them.